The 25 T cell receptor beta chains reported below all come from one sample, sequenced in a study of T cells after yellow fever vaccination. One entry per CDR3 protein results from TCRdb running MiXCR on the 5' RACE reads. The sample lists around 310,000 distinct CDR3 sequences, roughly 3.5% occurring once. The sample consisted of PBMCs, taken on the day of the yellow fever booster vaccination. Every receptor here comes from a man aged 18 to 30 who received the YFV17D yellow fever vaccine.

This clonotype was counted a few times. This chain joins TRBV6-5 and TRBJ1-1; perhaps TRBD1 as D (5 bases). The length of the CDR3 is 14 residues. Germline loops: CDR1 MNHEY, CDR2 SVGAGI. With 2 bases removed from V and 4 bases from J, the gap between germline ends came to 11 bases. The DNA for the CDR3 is TGTGCCAGCAGTTACAGCGGGGACCCCACTGAAGCTTTCTTT. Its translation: CASSYSGDPTEAFF.

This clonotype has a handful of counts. The CDR3 protein is CASSQGTGTFAYTEAFF. As DNA, the CDR3 is TGTGCCAGCAGCCAAGGGACAGGTACCTTTGCCTACACTGAAGCTTTCTTT. The rearrangement joins TRBV3-1 to TRBJ1-1; 7 bases line up with TRBD1. CDR1 and CDR2 from the germline V gene are LGHDT and YNNKEL (reference sequence). Losses at the gene ends were 1 base for V and 3 bases for J; bases not matched to a gene: 11. This CDR3 has 17 residues. The full variable domain, its missing parts supplied by reference TRBV3-1 and TRBJ1-1, is DTAVSQTPKYLVTQMGNDKSIKCEQNLGHDTMYWYKQDSKKFLKIMFSYNNKELIINETVPNRFSPKSPDKAHLNLHINSLELGDSAVYFCASSQGTGTFAYTEAFFGQGTRLTVV.

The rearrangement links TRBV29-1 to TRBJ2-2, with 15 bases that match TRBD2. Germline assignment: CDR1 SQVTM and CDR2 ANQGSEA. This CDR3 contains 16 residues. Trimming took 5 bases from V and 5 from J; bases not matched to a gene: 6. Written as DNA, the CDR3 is TGCAGCGTTCGGACTAGCGGGGGGGCGGGAACCGGGGAGCTGTTTTTT. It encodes CSVRTSGGAGTGELFF.

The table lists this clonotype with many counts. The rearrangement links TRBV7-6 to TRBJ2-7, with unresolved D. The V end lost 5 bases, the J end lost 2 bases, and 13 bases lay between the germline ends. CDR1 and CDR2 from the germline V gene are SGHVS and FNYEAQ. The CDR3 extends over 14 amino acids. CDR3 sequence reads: CASSATSDTYEQYV. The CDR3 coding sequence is TGTGCCAGCAGCGCAACTTCAGATACCTACGAGCAGTACGTC.

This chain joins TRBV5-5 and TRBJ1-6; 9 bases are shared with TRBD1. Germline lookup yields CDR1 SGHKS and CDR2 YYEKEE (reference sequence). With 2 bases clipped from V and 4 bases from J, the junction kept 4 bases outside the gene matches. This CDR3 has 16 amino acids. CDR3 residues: CASSFRDRAYNSPLHF. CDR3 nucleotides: TGTGCCAGCAGCTTCCGGGACAGGGCGTATAATTCACCCCTCCACTTT.

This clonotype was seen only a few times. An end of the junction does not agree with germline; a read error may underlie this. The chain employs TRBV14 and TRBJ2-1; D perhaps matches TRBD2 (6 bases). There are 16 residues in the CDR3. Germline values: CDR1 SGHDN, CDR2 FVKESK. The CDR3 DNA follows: TGTGCCAGCAGACAAGGTCCTAGCGCGTTCTACAATGAGCAGTTCTTC. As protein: CASRQGPSAFYNEQFF.

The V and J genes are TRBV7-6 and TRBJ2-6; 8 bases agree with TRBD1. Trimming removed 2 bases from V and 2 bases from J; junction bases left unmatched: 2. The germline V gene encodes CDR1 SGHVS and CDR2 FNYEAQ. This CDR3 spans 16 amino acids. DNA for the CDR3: TGTGCCAGCAGCTTACCACAGGGGGCTGGGGCCAACGTCCTGACTTTC. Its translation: CASSLPQGAGANVLTF.

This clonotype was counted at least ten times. The CDR3 protein is CSARADMTDEKLFF. The CDR3 DNA reads TGCAGTGCTAGGGCTGATATGACTGACGAAAAACTGTTTTTT. The chain links TRBV20-1 to TRBJ1-4, with D unresolved. The CDR3 runs 14 residues. Germline V gene sequence: CDR1 DFQATT, CDR2 SNEGSKA (reference sequence). Between the trimmed V and J ends, which lost 3 bases and 8 bases, there was a span of 16 bases.

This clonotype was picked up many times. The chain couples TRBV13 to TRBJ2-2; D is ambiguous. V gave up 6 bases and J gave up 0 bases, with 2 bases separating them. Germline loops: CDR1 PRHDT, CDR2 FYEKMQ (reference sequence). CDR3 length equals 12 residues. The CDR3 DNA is TGTGCCAGCAGAACGAACACCGGGGAGCTGTTTTTT. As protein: CASRTNTGELFF.

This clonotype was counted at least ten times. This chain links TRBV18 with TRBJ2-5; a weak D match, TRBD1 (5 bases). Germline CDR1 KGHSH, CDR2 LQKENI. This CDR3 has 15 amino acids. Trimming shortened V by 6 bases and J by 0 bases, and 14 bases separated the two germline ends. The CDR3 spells CASSPPPGYQETQYF. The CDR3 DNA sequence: TGTGCCAGCTCCCCGCCTCCAGGGTACCAAGAGACCCAGTACTTC.

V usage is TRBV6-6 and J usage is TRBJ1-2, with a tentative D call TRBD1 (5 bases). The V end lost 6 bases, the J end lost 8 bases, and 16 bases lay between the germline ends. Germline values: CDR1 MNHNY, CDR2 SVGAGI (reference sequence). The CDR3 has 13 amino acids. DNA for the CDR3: TGTGCCAGCAGCCCGACGGGGGTTTCCGGCTACACCTTC. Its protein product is CASSPTGVSGYTF.

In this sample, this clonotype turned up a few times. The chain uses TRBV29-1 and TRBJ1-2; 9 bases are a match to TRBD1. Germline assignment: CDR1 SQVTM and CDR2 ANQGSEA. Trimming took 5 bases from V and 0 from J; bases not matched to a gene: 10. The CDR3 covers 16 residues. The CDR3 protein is CSVLLPGQGANYGYTF. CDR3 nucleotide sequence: TGCAGCGTTCTCCTTCCGGGACAGGGAGCTAACTATGGCTACACCTTC.

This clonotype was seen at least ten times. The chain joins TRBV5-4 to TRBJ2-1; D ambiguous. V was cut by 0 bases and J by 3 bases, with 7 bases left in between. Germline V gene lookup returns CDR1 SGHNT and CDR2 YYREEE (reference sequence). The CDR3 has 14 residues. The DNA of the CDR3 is TGTGCCAGCAGCTTGGCAAATCTCTACAATGAGCAGTTCTTC. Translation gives CASSLANLYNEQFF.

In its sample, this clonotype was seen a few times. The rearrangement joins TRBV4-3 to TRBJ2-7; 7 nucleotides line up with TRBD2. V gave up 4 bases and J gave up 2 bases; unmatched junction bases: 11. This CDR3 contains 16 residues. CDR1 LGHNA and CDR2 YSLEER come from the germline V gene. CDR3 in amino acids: CASSLKMERGAYEQYF. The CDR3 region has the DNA TGCGCCAGCAGCCTCAAGATGGAACGGGGGGCCTACGAGCAGTACTTC.

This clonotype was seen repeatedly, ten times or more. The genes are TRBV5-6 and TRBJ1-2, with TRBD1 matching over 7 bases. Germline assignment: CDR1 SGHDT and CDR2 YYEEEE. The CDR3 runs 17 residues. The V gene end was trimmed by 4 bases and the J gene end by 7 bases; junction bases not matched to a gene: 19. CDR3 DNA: TGTGCCAGCAGCGATTTAAAAATTCTACAGGGGCAAGGTGGCTACACCTTC. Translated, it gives CASSDLKILQGQGGYTF.

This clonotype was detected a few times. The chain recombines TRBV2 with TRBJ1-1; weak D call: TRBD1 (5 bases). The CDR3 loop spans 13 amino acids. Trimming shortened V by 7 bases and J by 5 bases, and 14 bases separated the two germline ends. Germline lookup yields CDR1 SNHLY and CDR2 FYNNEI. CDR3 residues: CASNRGGRTEAFF. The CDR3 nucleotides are TGTGCCAGCAATAGGGGAGGGCGGACTGAAGCTTTCTTT.

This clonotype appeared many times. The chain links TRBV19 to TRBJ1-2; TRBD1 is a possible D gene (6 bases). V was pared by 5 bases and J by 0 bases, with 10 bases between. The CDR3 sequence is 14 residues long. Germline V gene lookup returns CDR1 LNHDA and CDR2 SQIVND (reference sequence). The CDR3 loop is CASSGTSANYGYTF. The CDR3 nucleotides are TGTGCCAGTAGTGGGACATCGGCTAACTATGGCTACACCTTC.

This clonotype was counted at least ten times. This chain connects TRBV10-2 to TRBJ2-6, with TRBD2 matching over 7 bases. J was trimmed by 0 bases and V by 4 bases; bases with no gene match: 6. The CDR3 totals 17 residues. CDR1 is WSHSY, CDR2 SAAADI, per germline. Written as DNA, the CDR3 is TGCGCCAGCAGTGGTGGGGGGACTAACTCTGGGGCCAACGTCCTGACTTTC. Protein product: CASSGGGTNSGANVLTF.

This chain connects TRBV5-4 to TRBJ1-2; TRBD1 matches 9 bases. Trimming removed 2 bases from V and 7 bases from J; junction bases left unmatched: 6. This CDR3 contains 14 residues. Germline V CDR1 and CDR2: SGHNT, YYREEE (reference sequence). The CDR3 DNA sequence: TGTGCCAGCAGCTTCAGGACAGGGGACACTGGCTACACCTTC. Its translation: CASSFRTGDTGYTF.

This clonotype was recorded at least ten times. CDR3 residues: CASRWDTLNTEAFF. The CDR3 nucleotides read TGTGCCAGCAGGTGGGACACTTTGAACACTGAAGCTTTCTTT. This chain joins TRBV6-1 and TRBJ1-1, with D possibly TRBD1 on 6 matching bases. The germline CDR1 and CDR2 sequences are MNHNS and SASEGT. The CDR3 has 14 residues. V was pared by 6 bases and J by 0 bases, with 11 bases between.

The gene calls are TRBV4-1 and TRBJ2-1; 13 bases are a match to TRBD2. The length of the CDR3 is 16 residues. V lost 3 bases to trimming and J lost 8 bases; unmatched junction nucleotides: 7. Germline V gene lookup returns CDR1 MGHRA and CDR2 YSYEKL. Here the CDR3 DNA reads TGCGCCAGCAGCCAGGAACTAGCGGGGGGGCGGGATGAGCAGTTCTTC. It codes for CASSQELAGGRDEQFF.

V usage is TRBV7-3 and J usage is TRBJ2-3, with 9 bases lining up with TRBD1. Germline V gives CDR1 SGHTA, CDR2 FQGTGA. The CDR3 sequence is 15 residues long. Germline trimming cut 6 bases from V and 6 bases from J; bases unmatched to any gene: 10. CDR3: CASRPTRTGVDTQYF. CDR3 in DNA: TGTGCCAGCAGACCTACTCGGACAGGGGTGGATACGCAGTATTTT.

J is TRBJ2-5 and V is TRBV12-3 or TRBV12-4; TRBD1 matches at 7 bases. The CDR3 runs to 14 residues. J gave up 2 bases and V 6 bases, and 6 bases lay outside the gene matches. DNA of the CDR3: TGTGCCAGCAGCCGGGACAGTAGACAAGAGACCCAGTACTTC. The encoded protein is CASSRDSRQETQYF.

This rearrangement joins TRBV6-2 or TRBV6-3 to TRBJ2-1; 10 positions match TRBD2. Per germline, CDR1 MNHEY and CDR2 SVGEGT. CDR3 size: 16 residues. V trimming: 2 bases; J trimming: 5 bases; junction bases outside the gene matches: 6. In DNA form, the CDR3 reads TGTGCCAGCAGTTACGGGCTAGCGGGGGTGGACAATGAGCAGTTCTTC. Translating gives CASSYGLAGVDNEQFF.

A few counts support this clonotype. CDR3 bases: TGTGCCAGCAGCTGGACTTTCACAGATACGCAGTATTTT. Translated, it gives CASSWTFTDTQYF. The chain uses TRBV5-5 and TRBJ2-3, with a tentative D call TRBD2 (5 bases). The length of the CDR3 is 13 residues. Germline V gene data show CDR1 as SGHKS and CDR2 as YYEKEE (reference sequence). V lost 3 bases and J lost 2, with 7 bases in between.